The next 13 T cell receptor beta chains were all read from a single sample in a study of blood T cell repertoires in COVID-19 (dated by TCRdb to about 2020). The library was made by the immunoSEQ multiplex PCR assay. Drawn from immuneACCESS, this table holds only the in-frame rearrangements with V and J called that TCRdb kept. Clones are partly lost; checked studies trace under half to an unresolved V gene and leave the rest unexplained. The sample table contains tens of thousands of clones; only one count was recorded for approximately 88% of them. Jointly, the top ten make up approximately 20% of the sample. Sequences were obtained from peripheral blood. The receptors here all came from an elderly woman with acute or convalescent COVID-19.

The chain carries TRBV28 and TRBJ1-5; D is undetermined. V lost 5 bases, J lost 12 bases, and 8 bases lay in between. The germline gives CDR1 MDHEN, CDR2 SYDVKM. The CDR3 spans 10 residues. The CDR3 reads CASSSNDQHF. CDR3 nucleotides: TGTGCCAGCAGTAGCAATGACCAGCATTTT.

J is TRBJ2-3 and V is TRBV5-1, with D tentatively TRBD1 (5 bases). Germline V gene sequence: CDR1 SGHRS, CDR2 YFSETQ. Trimming shortened V by 0 bases and J by 1 base, and 9 bases separated the two germline ends. The CDR3 has 15 amino acids. CDR3 sequence: CASSLAVGGTDTQYF. The CDR3 DNA sequence: TGCGCCAGCAGCTTGGCCGTAGGGGGCACAGATACGCAGTATTTT.

The chain combines TRBV5-1 with TRBJ2-5; 7 bases are a match to TRBD1. Germline V lookup: CDR1 SGHRS, CDR2 YFSETQ. CDR3 size: 14 residues. V lost 4 bases and J lost 9; bases outside the gene matches: 12. CDR3 protein: CASSQGTAGLAQYF. The CDR3 bases are TGCGCCAGCAGCCAGGGGACAGCCGGCTTGGCCCAGTACTTC.

This clone has a handful of counts. This sequence joins TRBV20-1 and TRBJ1-2; D is undetermined. CDR1 is DFQATT and CDR2 is SNEGSKA in the germline V gene (reference sequence). This CDR3 is 11 amino acids long. Between the trimmed V and J ends, which lost 5 bases and 6 bases, there was a span of 10 bases. This chain's CDR3 is CSARRRHGYTF. CDR3 sequence (DNA): TGCAGTGCTCGGAGGCGGCATGGCTACACCTTC.

The chain uses TRBV28 and TRBJ2-5; maybe TRBD2 (6 bases). Germline assignment: CDR1 MDHEN and CDR2 SYDVKM. The CDR3 length is 15 residues. V was trimmed by 2 bases and J by 5 bases, leaving 15 bases between them. In nucleotides, the CDR3 is TGTGCCAGCAGTTTAGTTGGCTCTGGGGGGGAGACCCAGTACTTC. This encodes CASSLVGSGGETQYF.

The chain employs TRBV28 and TRBJ1-4; 7 bases match TRBD1. V lost 6 bases and J lost 7; bases outside the gene matches: 8. Germline CDR1 and CDR2: MDHEN and SYDVKM. This CDR3 contains 14 residues. CDR3 nucleotide sequence: TGTGCCAGCAGGCCCTCAGGGGGGAGTGAAAAACTGTTTTTT. This encodes CASRPSGGSEKLFF.

This clone occurred once. The chain has TRBV28 and TRBJ1-1; TRBD1 matches 7 bases. The J segment lost 8 bases and the V segment lost 6 bases, leaving 6 bases of the junction unmatched. The CDR3 extends over 12 amino acids. The germline V gene encodes CDR1 MDHEN and CDR2 SYDVKM. The DNA of the CDR3 is TGTGCCAGCAGAATAGGGACAGCAGAAGCTTTCTTT. Its translation is CASRIGTAEAFF. Full variable domain (missing parts from reference TRBV28 and TRBJ1-1): DVKVTQSSRYLVKRTGEKVFLECVQDMDHENMFWYRQDPGLGLRLIYFSYDVKMKEKGDIPEGYSVSREKKERFSLILESASTNQTSMYLCASRIGTAEAFFGQGTRLTVV.

The chain combines TRBV7-9 with TRBJ2-1; 7 bases line up with TRBD2. CDR1 is SEHNR, CDR2 FQNEAQ, per germline (reference sequence). J lost 5 bases, V lost 5 bases, and 6 bases had no gene match. This CDR3 has 14 amino acids. The CDR3 reads CASSPRRGDNEQFF. The CDR3 DNA reads TGTGCCAGCAGCCCCCGCCGGGGGGACAATGAGCAGTTCTTC.

The rearrangement joins TRBV28 to TRBJ1-6; no reliable D call. V was trimmed by 3 bases and J by 6 bases, leaving 9 bases between them. The germline V gene has CDR1 MDHEN and CDR2 SYDVKM. The CDR3 runs 14 residues. CDR3 amino acids: CASSLAGVNSPLHF. The DNA of the CDR3 is TGTGCCAGCAGTTTGGCCGGAGTTAATTCACCCCTCCACTTT.

The V gene is TRBV6-2 or TRBV6-3, the J gene TRBJ1-5, with no clear D. The CDR3 sequence is 12 residues long. Germline V gene data show CDR1 as MNHEY and CDR2 as SVGEGT. The ends were cut back, 0 bases at V and 6 bases at J, with 3 bases in the middle. CDR3 nucleotides: TGTGCCAGCAGTTACTCCTTTCAGCCCCAGCATTTT. Residues: CASSYSFQPQHF.

The chain employs TRBV7-2 and TRBJ2-7; D is possibly TRBD1 (6 bases). V was pared by 5 bases and J by 2 bases, with 16 bases between. The germline V gene encodes CDR1 SGHTA and CDR2 FQGNSA. This CDR3 region has 15 residues. CDR3 DNA sequence: TGTGCCAGCAGCCCCGGACAGCTACCGGCCTACGAGCAGTACTTC. Residues: CASSPGQLPAYEQYF.

The chain joins TRBV6-6 to TRBJ2-2; TRBD1 aligns across 8 bases. V dropped 7 bases and J dropped 1; count of bases not matched to a gene: 5. Germline values: CDR1 MNHNY, CDR2 SVGAGI (reference sequence). CDR3 length: 15 residues. As DNA, the CDR3 is TGTGCCAGCACCCAGACAGGGGTGAACACCGGGGAGCTGTTTTTT. It encodes CASTQTGVNTGELFF.

The chain uses TRBV5-1 and TRBJ2-1; 14 nucleotides agree with TRBD2. V trimming: 5 bases; J trimming: 9 bases; junction bases outside the gene matches: 4. The CDR3 runs 14 residues. Germline V gene sequence: CDR1 SGHRS, CDR2 YFSETQ. Here the CDR3 DNA reads TGCGCCAGCAGGACTAGCGGGGGGGCCTTTGAGCAGTTCTTC. This sequence encodes CASRTSGGAFEQFF.